One sample yielded the 20 T cell receptor beta chains listed below, sequenced in a study of T cells in Graves' hyperthyroidism and ophthalmopathy. Amplified TCR beta CDR3 regions came from RNA transcripts. HTBI primers drove first-round RT-PCR of the TCR CDR3. Each CDR3 protein gets one entry after TCRdb re-called the multiplex PCR reads with MiXCR. The sample yields 400,000 to 500,000 distinct CDR3 sequences, under 15% seen once. Sequencing used blood. Receptors originate from a man between 18 and 35 years old with Graves' ophthalmopathy.

The CDR3 protein is CASSLGWQSNEQFF. The DNA for the CDR3 is TGTGCCAGCAGCTTAGGTTGGCAGAGCAATGAGCAGTTCTTC. The V gene is TRBV11-2, the J gene TRBJ2-1, with D uncertain. In germline, CDR1 is SGHAT, CDR2 FQNNGV. V lost 1 base and J 6 bases, leaving 10 bases between the germline ends. CDR3 size: 14 residues.

Many counts were recorded for this clonotype. This sequence joins TRBV5-5 and TRBJ2-7, with D hard to call. There are 13 residues in the CDR3. The V and J ends lost 3 bases and 4 bases respectively, with 11 bases between them. Germline V gene sequence: CDR1 SGHKS, CDR2 YYEKEE (reference sequence). The CDR3 here is CASSSSPFYEQYF. Written as DNA, the CDR3 is TGTGCCAGCAGCTCGTCCCCATTTTACGAGCAGTACTTC.

This clonotype was counted at least ten times. V usage is TRBV9 and J usage is TRBJ2-1; D remains unclear. This CDR3 is built from 13 residues. The ends were cut back, 2 bases at V and 5 bases at J, with 8 bases in the middle. The germline gives CDR1 SGDLS, CDR2 YYNGEE. For the CDR3, the DNA is TGTGCCAGCAGCGTCGGACGGAACAATGAGCAGTTCTTC. Translation gives CASSVGRNNEQFF.

On this clonotype: A read error may explain this, as a much larger clone is one base away. A read error is likely, as this CDR3 ends without the conserved phenylalanine or tryptophan. The gene calls are TRBV7-9 and TRBJ2-7; 7 bases line up with TRBD1. This CDR3 is 14 amino acids long. Germline V gene sequence: CDR1 SEHNR, CDR2 FQNEAQ (reference sequence). Trimming took 5 bases from V and 2 from J; bases not matched to a gene: 6. CDR3 amino acids: CASSRPDRPYEQYS. The CDR3 nucleotides are TGTGCCAGCAGCCGACCGGACAGGCCCTACGAGCAGTACTCC.

Many counts were recorded for this clonotype. As DNA, the CDR3 is TGTGCCAGCAAAGGGTATAGGACTGGGTACACTGAAGCTTTCTTT. Translating it yields CASKGYRTGYTEAFF. The chain is built from TRBV11-2 and TRBJ1-1, with unresolved D. The CDR3 spans 15 residues. The germline V gene encodes CDR1 SGHAT and CDR2 FQNNGV. Between the trimmed V and J ends, which lost 7 bases and 3 bases, there was a span of 18 bases.

This clonotype showed up many times. This CDR3 reads CASSLLAQHEQYF. The CDR3 coding sequence is TGCGCCAGCAGCTTGTTGGCCCAACACGAGCAGTACTTC. The chain uses TRBV5-1 and TRBJ2-7; D unresolved. The V gene's germline CDR1 is SGHRS and CDR2 YFSETQ. This CDR3 has 13 residues. Trimming cost V 1 base and J 5 bases, with 10 bases left between them. Based on the CDR3 plus reference TRBV5-1 and TRBJ2-7, the full variable domain is KAGVTQTPRYLIKTRGQQVTLSCSPISGHRSVSWYQQTPGQGLQFLFEYFSETQRNKGNFPGRFSGRQFSNSRSEMNVSTLELGDSALYLCASSLLAQHEQYFGPGTRLTVT.

This chain links TRBV6-9 with TRBJ1-1; D unresolved. Germline V gene lookup returns CDR1 MNHGY and CDR2 SVAAGI. This CDR3 has 16 amino acids. The germline V and J ends were trimmed by 3 bases and 5 bases, with 19 bases remaining between them. CDR3 protein: CASSYNPSGWETEAFF. DNA of the CDR3: TGTGCCAGCAGTTACAACCCCTCGGGGTGGGAGACTGAAGCTTTCTTT.

This clonotype was seen once. A read error may explain this, as a much larger clone is one base away. The chain recombines TRBV2 with TRBJ1-1; 10 bases map to TRBD1. This CDR3 contains 13 residues. Germline CDR1 SNHLY, CDR2 FYNNEI. The DNA for the CDR3 is TGTGCCATCTTTGACAGGGGGCACACTGAAGCTCTCTTT. As protein: CAIFDRGHTEALF.

This clonotype was recorded at least ten times. V usage is TRBV5-1 and J usage is TRBJ2-5; possibly TRBD1 for D (5 bases). The CDR3 totals 16 residues. Germline V gene sequence: CDR1 SGHRS, CDR2 YFSETQ. V was shortened by 0 bases and J by 1 base, with 13 bases between the two germline ends. CDR3 residues: CASSLEGQGGQETQYF. CDR3 sequence (DNA): TGCGCCAGCAGCTTGGAGGGGCAGGGTGGCCAAGAGACCCAGTACTTC.

The V call is TRBV28, the J call TRBJ2-1; 7 positions agree with TRBD2. The CDR3 totals 16 residues. V lost 3 bases, J lost 7 bases, and 12 bases stayed unmatched. Per the germline V gene, CDR1 is MDHEN and CDR2 is SYDVKM. This CDR3 reads CASSLPTGGVDNEQFF. The DNA for the CDR3 is TGTGCCAGCAGTTTGCCCACGGGGGGAGTGGATAATGAGCAGTTCTTC.

Ten or more counts support this clonotype. J is TRBJ2-7 and V is TRBV2; possible D gene TRBD2, 5 bases. CDR3 length: 15 residues. Deletions cut 6 bases from V and 0 bases from J, with 15 bases between. The V gene's germline CDR1 is SNHLY and CDR2 FYNNEI. This CDR3 is CASREDATSSYEQYF. CDR3 nucleotides: TGTGCCAGCAGGGAGGACGCTACCAGCTCCTACGAGCAGTACTTC. The full variable domain, in which reference TRBV2 and TRBJ2-7 provide the parts outside the CDR3, is EPEVTQTPSHQVTQMGQEVILRCVPISNHLYFYWYRQILGQKVEFLVSFYNNEISEKSEIFDDQFSVERPDGSNFTLKIRSTKLEDSAMYFCASREDATSSYEQYFGPGTRLTVT.

The sample holds a few counts of this clonotype. The gene calls are TRBV5-6 and TRBJ1-1, with 7 bases fitting TRBD1. Per germline, CDR1 SGHDT and CDR2 YYEEEE. The CDR3 is 11 residues long. V lost 4 bases and J lost 10; bases outside the gene matches: 4. The CDR3 is CASSTGARAFF. The CDR3 DNA is TGTGCCAGCAGCACAGGGGCGCGAGCTTTCTTT.

This clonotype was seen repeatedly, ten times or more. The chain has TRBV5-1 and TRBJ1-6; D not resolved. This CDR3 has 13 residues. The V and J ends lost 0 bases and 9 bases respectively, with 7 bases between them. Germline loops: CDR1 SGHRS, CDR2 YFSETQ. CDR3 region: CASSLASSSPLHF. CDR3 sequence (DNA): TGCGCCAGCAGCTTGGCCTCTAGTTCACCCCTCCACTTT.

In this sample, this clonotype turned up many times. The chain recombines TRBV20-1 with TRBJ2-3; 7 bases are shared with TRBD1. CDR1 and CDR2 (germline): DFQATT, SNEGSKA (reference sequence). V lost 5 bases to trimming and J lost 3 bases; unmatched junction nucleotides: 5. This CDR3 spans 13 amino acids. CDR3 sequence: CSAPDRWTDTQYF. The CDR3 DNA reads TGCAGTGCTCCGGACAGGTGGACAGATACGCAGTATTTT.

This clonotype was seen a few times. J is TRBJ1-2 and V is TRBV27; D not resolved. Germline V gene lookup returns CDR1 MNHEY and CDR2 SMNVEV (reference sequence). The V end lost 3 bases, the J end lost 4 bases, and 9 bases lay between the germline ends. The CDR3 runs 13 residues. In nucleotides, the CDR3 is TGTGCCAGCAGTTTCCCCGGGAGCTATGGCTACACCTTC. Its protein product is CASSFPGSYGYTF.

V and J are TRBV11-2 and TRBJ2-5, with 8 bases lining up with TRBD2. Germline V gene lookup returns CDR1 SGHAT and CDR2 FQNNGV. After removal of 1 base from V and 3 bases from J, the junction contained 13 bases not matched to a gene. This CDR3 is built from 18 residues. The CDR3 here is CASSLVRRAGGGEETQYF. CDR3 DNA: TGTGCCAGCAGCTTAGTCCGCCGCGCGGGGGGCGGAGAAGAGACCCAGTACTTC.

The chain is built from TRBV27 and TRBJ2-7, with D possibly TRBD2 on 5 matching bases. Trimming removed 2 bases from V and 0 bases from J, with 11 bases in between. The CDR3 spans 15 residues. CDR1 MNHEY and CDR2 SMNVEV come from the germline V gene (reference sequence). CDR3 region: CASSLAGFLSYEQYF. Here the CDR3 DNA reads TGTGCCAGCAGTTTAGCGGGCTTTCTCTCCTACGAGCAGTACTTC.

There are a few counts of this clonotype. This chain links TRBV14 with TRBJ1-4, with D perhaps matching TRBD1 (6 bases). Germline V lookup: CDR1 SGHDN, CDR2 FVKESK. The CDR3 runs to 15 residues. The V end was cut by 4 bases, the J end by 8 bases, with 17 bases between. The chain's CDR3 is CASSPFRGRREKLFF. CDR3 in DNA: TGTGCCAGCAGCCCCTTTCGGGGGCGCCGAGAAAAACTGTTTTTT. Filled out from reference TRBV14 and TRBJ1-4, the complete variable domain reads EAGVTQFPSHSVIEKGQTVTLRCDPISGHDNLYWYRRVMGKEIKFLLHFVKESKQDESGMPNNRFLAERTGGTYSTLKVQPAELEDSGVYFCASSPFRGRREKLFFGSGTQLSVL.

This clonotype was found many times. This chain connects TRBV5-1 to TRBJ1-1, with D possibly matching TRBD1 (6 bases). V was cut by 4 bases and J by 4 bases, with 23 bases left in between. This CDR3 contains 17 residues. CDR1 and CDR2 from the germline V gene are SGHRS and YFSETQ. In DNA, the CDR3 is TGCGCCAGCAGCCATTACAGGGAGTCGAAGAGAAGCACTGAAGCTTTCTTT. Amino acid sequence: CASSHYRESKRSTEAFF.

This chain links TRBV4-2 with TRBJ1-2, with 10 positions matching TRBD1. The CDR3 has 15 residues. CDR1 and CDR2 from the germline V gene are LGHNA and YNFKEQ. With V trimmed by 2 bases and J by 3 bases, 3 bases remained unmatched. Here the CDR3 DNA reads TGTGCCAGCAGCCAACTGGACAGGGGGGACTATGGCTACACCTTC. It translates to CASSQLDRGDYGYTF.